This TCR beta chain came from a study of blood T cells in healthy people across ages. A second PCR of roughly 7 to 11 cycles used a sample-barcoded 5' primer and a J-beta primer mix. TCRdb analysed the 5' RACE reads with MiXCR anew, one entry per CDR3 protein. This table holds 1.5 million to 2 million distinct CDR3 sequences, about 50% found once. The CDR3 length is 14 residues. The germline gives CDR1 SEHNR, CDR2 FQNEAQ (reference sequence). V was clipped by 0 bases and J by 8 bases; unmatched bases: 6. This TCR was recovered from a woman aged 40 to 50 in good health. The rearrangement uses TRBV7-9 and TRBJ1-1; 7 positions match TRBD1. Input material: blood. CDR3 in amino acids: CASSLAPGTVEAFF. In DNA form, the CDR3 reads TGTGCCAGCAGCTTAGCCCCCGGGACAGTAGAAGCTTTCTTT.